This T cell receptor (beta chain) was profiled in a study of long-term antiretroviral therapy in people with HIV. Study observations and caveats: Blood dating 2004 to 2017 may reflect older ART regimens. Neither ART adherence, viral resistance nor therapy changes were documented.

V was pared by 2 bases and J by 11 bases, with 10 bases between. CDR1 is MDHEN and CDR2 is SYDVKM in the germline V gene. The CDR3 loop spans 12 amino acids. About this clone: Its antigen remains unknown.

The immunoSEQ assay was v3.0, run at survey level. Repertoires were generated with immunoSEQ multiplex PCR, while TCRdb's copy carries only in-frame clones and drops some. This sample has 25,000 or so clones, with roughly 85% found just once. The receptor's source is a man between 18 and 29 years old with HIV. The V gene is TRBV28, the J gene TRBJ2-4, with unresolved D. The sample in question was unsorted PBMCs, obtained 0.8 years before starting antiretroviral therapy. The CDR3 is CASSLEREVQYF. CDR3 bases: TGTGCCAGCAGTTTAGAGCGAGAAGTTCAGTACTTC.